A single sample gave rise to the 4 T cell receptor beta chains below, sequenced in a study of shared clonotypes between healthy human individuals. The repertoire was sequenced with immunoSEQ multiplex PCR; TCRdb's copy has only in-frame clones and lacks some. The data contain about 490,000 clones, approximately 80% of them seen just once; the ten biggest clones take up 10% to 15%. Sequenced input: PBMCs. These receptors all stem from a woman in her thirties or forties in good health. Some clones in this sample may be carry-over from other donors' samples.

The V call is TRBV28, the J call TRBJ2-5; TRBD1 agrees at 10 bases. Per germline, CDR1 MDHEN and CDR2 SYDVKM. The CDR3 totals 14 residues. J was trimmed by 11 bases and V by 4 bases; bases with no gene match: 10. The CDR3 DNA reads TGTGCCAGCAGTTGGGGGACAGGGGCGCGAGAGCAGTACTTC. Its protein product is CASSWGTGAREQYF.

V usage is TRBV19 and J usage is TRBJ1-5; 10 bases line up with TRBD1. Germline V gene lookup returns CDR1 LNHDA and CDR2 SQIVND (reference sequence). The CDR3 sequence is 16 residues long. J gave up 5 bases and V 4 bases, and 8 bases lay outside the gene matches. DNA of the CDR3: TGTGCCAGTAGTACAAGGGACAGGGGACCGGATCAGCCCCAGCATTTT. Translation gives CASSTRDRGPDQPQHF.

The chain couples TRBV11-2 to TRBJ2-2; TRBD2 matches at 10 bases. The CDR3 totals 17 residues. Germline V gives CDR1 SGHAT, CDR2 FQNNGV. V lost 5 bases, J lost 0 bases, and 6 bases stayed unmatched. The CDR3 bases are TGTGCCAGCAGCGCACAGACTAGCGGGCCGAACACCGGGGAGCTGTTTTTT. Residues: CASSAQTSGPNTGELFF.

CDR3 region: CASSLGTGVGELFF. The CDR3 DNA reads as TGCGCCAGCAGCCTAGGGACAGGGGTCGGGGAGCTGTTTTTT. The chain has TRBV4-1 and TRBJ2-2; TRBD1 agrees at 10 bases. CDR3 size: 14 residues. Germline values: CDR1 MGHRA, CDR2 YSYEKL. Unmatched junction bases numbered 3, after V lost 4 bases and J lost 7 bases.